These T cell receptor beta chains were read from a single sample in a study of cytomegalovirus exposure and HLA in healthy donors. The repertoire was sequenced with immunoSEQ multiplex PCR; TCRdb's copy has only in-frame clones and lacks some. This table lists around 140,000 clones. The specimen was PBMCs. These receptor sequences come from a male donor in good health and CMV-seronegative. CDR3s leave out the opening cysteine and the closing phenylalanine or tryptophan.

TRBV7-6,ASSLTVTFTDTQY
TRBV5-1,ASSSAAGAAPADNTEAF
TRBV27,ASSRTGYGYT
TRBV7-7,ASSLFPTTSSYNEQF
TRBV30,AWSAGSNYGYT
TRBV7-7,ASALDEDQPQH
TRBV28,ASSSPSGTDYGYT
TRBV7-9,ASLRTESYEQY
TRBV2,ASSPYGPGANYGYT
TRBV11-2,ASSLGGTGWGETQY
TRBV10-2,ASSDLRRVASGGSTGELF
TRBV19,ASSNRGTYEQY
TRBV11-2,ASRPIQGQAF
TRBV6-1,ASSEEGLVPQQF
TRBV7-9,ASSPTGRVEHEQF
TRBV9,ASSGPGLFTDTQY
TRBV29-1,SADTQPQH
TRBV5-6,ASSQGPGRVGNQPQH
TRBV11-3,ASSRTPWTGISTISPQH
TRBV10-3,AISEGTSGGLYEQY
TRBV28,ASSSGQGSYNEQF
TRBV5-4,ASSLGLAGGRYNEQF
TRBV7-9,ASSLVGSAFEQY
TRBV28,ASSHRGQGMSNQPQH
TRBV6-1,ATPGTGGLTEAF
TRBV6-5,ASSQKYQETQY
TRBV19,ATSFGGDYGYT
TRBV6-5,ASSYPLGQITGELF
TRBV19,ASRAPGQGRETQY
TRBV5-4,ASSPPMAGVEQF
TRBV5-1,ASSTGTGGFKPPGAEAF
TRBV30,AWSVPGTNEKLF
TRBV29-1,SVLQGAVSYEQY
TRBV15,ATSEGTSRKDTQY
TRBV6-5,ATTLAGGVSGELF
TRBV5-1,ASSLGGTSREGQY
TRBV30,AWSAGLAPSYEQY
TRBV6-6,ASDLGGAGNTEAF
TRBV5-8,ASSLGTGGFGNEKLF
TRBV20-1,SASQTGELF
TRBV7-9,ASSLPYPARGYT
TRBV4-3,ASSQDSGESNQPQH
TRBV27,ASSLGMGGNQPQH
TRBV7-2,ASSRGQGFAAF
TRBV18,ASSPLGVHNEQF
TRBV6-5,ASSQVSGGAYGYT
TRBV6-5,ASSSPSGNAGELF
TRBV7-9,ASSLGLPMEQY
TRBV9,ASSAQATNYGYT
TRBV4-1,ASSHRREDGEAF
TRBV27,ASSLFQAMNTEAF
TRBV7-2,ASSPDKTNEKLF
TRBV7-2,ASSPVWGDSSYEQY
TRBV18,ASSPFGGNGEQY
TRBV2,ASSDGRTGSYEQY